The clone carrying this T cell receptor (beta chain) showed up just a few times. These data belong to a study of blood T cell repertoires in COVID-19. Across the whole study: Spain, Italy and the United States supplied samples that represented acute and convalescent COVID-19. In each case, the material was cDNA or gDNA derived from T cells, B-cell-depleted T cells, or PBMCs.

How the authors handled the data: For nucleated cells, counts were estimated from reference gene primer amplification. The assay was immunoSEQ multiplex PCR, and TCRdb's table has in-frame clones only and misses some. The D gene and trimming were derived from the DNA, and the V and J assignments and clone size from that table. The repertoire consists of 120,000 to 150,000 clones, with 75% to 90% occurring once and the leading ten covering around 10%. V lost 2 bases and J lost 10, with 13 bases in between. Germline V CDR1 and CDR2: SGHKS, YYEKEE (reference sequence). CDR3 length equals 14 residues. This clonotype was obtained from a woman aged 80 or over with acute or convalescent COVID-19. The sample comprised peripheral blood. This sequence joins TRBV5-5 and TRBJ1-6; D perhaps matches TRBD1 (5 bases). This CDR3 reads CASSFSVGRSPLHF. The CDR3 DNA sequence: TGTGCCAGCAGCTTTTCAGTGGGGCGGTCACCCCTCCACTTT.